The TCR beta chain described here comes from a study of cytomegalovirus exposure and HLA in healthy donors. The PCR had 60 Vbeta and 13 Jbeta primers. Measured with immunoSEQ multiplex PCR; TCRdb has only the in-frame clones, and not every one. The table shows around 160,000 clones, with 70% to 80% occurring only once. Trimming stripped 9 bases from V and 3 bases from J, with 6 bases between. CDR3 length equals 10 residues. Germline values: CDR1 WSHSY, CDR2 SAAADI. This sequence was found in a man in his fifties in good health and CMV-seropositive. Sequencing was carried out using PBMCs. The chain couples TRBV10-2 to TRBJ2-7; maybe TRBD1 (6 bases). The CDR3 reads CARQGYEQYF. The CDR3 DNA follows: TGCGCCAGACAGGGCTACGAGCAGTACTTC.